Listed here are 16 T cell receptor beta chains from one sample, sequenced in a study of cytomegalovirus exposure and HLA in healthy donors. Vbeta (60) and Jbeta (13) primers were used in the PCR. The table came from immunoSEQ multiplex PCR; TCRdb's copy has only in-frame clones and leaves some out. Of some 190,000 clones listed, roughly 80% were seen once; the top ten hold approximately 2.9%. Sample: PBMCs. The receptors shown here come from a female donor in good health and CMV-seronegative.

The gene calls are TRBV2 and TRBJ2-5, with 9 bases aligning to TRBD1. The assigned J gene may be wrong: the sequence end matches TRBJ2-7 better. Germline V gene data show CDR1 as SNHLY and CDR2 as FYNNEI. The CDR3 extends over 15 amino acids. The CDR3 DNA reads as TGTGCCAGCAGTACCCACAGGGGGCCCTCCTACGAGCAGTACTTC. Its protein product is CASSTHRGPSYEQYF.

This rearrangement joins TRBV5-1 to TRBJ2-7, with 7 bases fitting TRBD1. J was trimmed by 5 bases and V by 0 bases; bases with no gene match: 8. The CDR3 length is 15 residues. From germline, CDR1 is SGHRS and CDR2 YFSETQ. CDR3 region: CASSLGRQGSHEQYF. CDR3 in DNA: TGCGCCAGCAGCTTGGGCCGACAGGGTAGCCACGAGCAGTACTTC. Drawing the rest from reference TRBV5-1 and TRBJ2-7, the complete variable domain is KAGVTQTPRYLIKTRGQQVTLSCSPISGHRSVSWYQQTPGQGLQFLFEYFSETQRNKGNFPGRFSGRQFSNSRSEMNVSTLELGDSALYLCASSLGRQGSHEQYFGPGTRLTVT.

CDR3 sequence (DNA): TGCGCCAGCAACGGACTAGCGGGAGAGGGTGAGCAGTTCTTC. Amino acids: CASNGLAGEGEQFF. The gene calls are TRBV4-1 and TRBJ2-1; 13 bases match TRBD2. Germline CDR1 is MGHRA and CDR2 is YSYEKL. The CDR3 is 14 residues long. The J segment lost 9 bases and the V segment lost 7 bases, leaving 6 bases of the junction unmatched.

This clone was recorded a few times. The chain is built from TRBV15 and TRBJ2-5, with D possibly matching TRBD2 (5 bases). The DNA end is more similar to TRBJ2-7, so the J call may be wrong. The CDR3 loop spans 12 amino acids. Germline-derived CDR1 and CDR2 are LNHNV and YYDKDF (reference sequence). CDR3 region: CATSRDFYEQYF. CDR3 nucleotides: TGTGCCACCAGCAGGGACTTTTACGAGCAGTACTTC.

The gene calls are TRBV2 and TRBJ1-1; 9 bases align to TRBD1. The CDR3 extends over 14 amino acids. Germline V gene sequence: CDR1 SNHLY, CDR2 FYNNEI. Trimming took 6 bases from V and 8 from J; bases not matched to a gene: 10. In DNA, the CDR3 is TGTGCCAGCAGCCCCGGGACAGGGACTAAGGAAGCTTTCTTT. It yields the protein CASSPGTGTKEAFF.

This clone was seen once. Written as DNA, the CDR3 is TGTGCCAGCAGCTACGACAGAGGTCTTCCTAGTCCCTACGAGCAGTACTTC. It encodes CASSYDRGLPSPYEQYF. The chain is built from TRBV7-8 and TRBJ2-7, with D possibly being TRBD1 (5 bases). Germline V lookup: CDR1 SGHVS, CDR2 FQNEAQ. The CDR3 runs 17 residues. V shed 4 bases and J shed 2 bases, with 21 bases lying between them.

The chain employs TRBV19 and TRBJ2-1; 8 nucleotides match TRBD2. Germline V gene data show CDR1 as LNHDA and CDR2 as SQIVND (reference sequence). V lost 4 bases to trimming and J lost 7 bases; unmatched junction nucleotides: 18. This CDR3 region has 18 residues. CDR3 amino acids: CASSKGLWDGGGSNEQFF. The CDR3 DNA reads as TGTGCCAGTAGTAAGGGTTTATGGGACGGGGGGGGTTCGAATGAGCAGTTCTTC.

The rearrangement uses TRBV5-1 and TRBJ1-1, with D maybe TRBD1 (5 bases). This CDR3 spans 13 amino acids. With 2 bases removed from V and 3 bases from J, the gap between germline ends came to 8 bases. Germline V gives CDR1 SGHRS, CDR2 YFSETQ. This chain's CDR3 is CASSLGVDTEAFF. The CDR3 region has the DNA TGCGCCAGCAGCTTAGGGGTTGACACTGAAGCTTTCTTT.

The V and J genes are TRBV5-1 and TRBJ2-5, with a possible D match to TRBD1 (6 bases). This CDR3 is 14 amino acids long. V was pared by 2 bases and J by 3 bases, with 11 bases between. In germline, CDR1 is SGHRS, CDR2 YFSETQ. The DNA for the CDR3 is TGCGCCAGCAGCTTCGGGAAGGGGGAAGAGACCCAGTACTTC. Translated: CASSFGKGEETQYF.

The rearrangement links TRBV6-6 to TRBJ2-5; D is unclear. The V gene's germline CDR1 is MNHNY and CDR2 SVGAGI (reference sequence). Trimming removed 2 bases from V and 1 base from J, with 11 bases in between. The CDR3 length is 15 residues. Here the CDR3 DNA reads TGTGCCAGCAGTTACACCCTGGGCAGCCAAGAGACCCAGTACTTC. Translated: CASSYTLGSQETQYF.

CDR3 coding DNA: TGTGCCAGCAGTGGTGAGCGGGGGGGTCAAGAGACCCAGTACTTC. Its protein product is CASSGERGGQETQYF. The chain carries TRBV2 and TRBJ2-5; TRBD2 matches at 10 bases. The V gene's germline CDR1 is SNHLY and CDR2 FYNNEI. V trimming: 4 bases; J trimming: 2 bases; junction bases outside the gene matches: 4. This CDR3 spans 15 amino acids.

The rearrangement joins TRBV5-4 to TRBJ1-1; 9 bases are shared with TRBD1. Germline assignment: CDR1 SGHNT and CDR2 YYREEE (reference sequence). CDR3 size: 16 residues. V was pared by 4 bases and J by 3 bases, with 10 bases of the junction left unmatched. The DNA of the CDR3 is TGTGCCAGCAGCCTCGGGACAGGGTTTATGGACACTGAAGCTTTCTTT. Its protein product is CASSLGTGFMDTEAFF.

V gene TRBV5-1 combines with J gene TRBJ1-1, with a weak D call TRBD1 (6 bases). Trimming shortened V by 4 bases and J by 1 base, and 11 bases separated the two germline ends. This CDR3 region has 14 residues. Germline V CDR1 and CDR2: SGHRS, YFSETQ. The DNA for the CDR3 is TGCGCCAGCAGCGACGGGACAAGGAACACTGAAGCTTTCTTT. This gives the protein CASSDGTRNTEAFF.

The chain is built from TRBV5-1 and TRBJ2-7, with a tentative D call TRBD1 (7 bases). The germline V and J ends were trimmed by 0 bases and 5 bases, with 12 bases remaining between them. In germline, CDR1 is SGHRS, CDR2 YFSETQ. The CDR3 is 14 amino acids. DNA of the CDR3: TGCGCCAGCAGCTTGGGGCAGGGGGGCGACGAGCAGTACTTC. It yields the protein CASSLGQGGDEQYF.

V usage is TRBV6-1 and J usage is TRBJ1-4, with TRBD1 matching over 7 bases. With 4 bases clipped from V and 8 bases from J, the junction kept 10 bases outside the gene matches. Per germline, CDR1 MNHNS and CDR2 SASEGT. The CDR3 is 15 amino acids. The CDR3 reads CASSVRTGPMEKLFF. CDR3 nucleotide sequence: TGTGCCAGCAGTGTGCGGACAGGCCCCATGGAAAAACTGTTTTTT.

The chain is built from TRBV7-2 and TRBJ2-7, with D unresolved. Germline V lookup: CDR1 SGHTA, CDR2 FQGNSA. The CDR3 spans 13 residues. Deletions cut 3 bases from V and 7 bases from J, with 13 bases between. The DNA for the CDR3 is TGTGCCAGCAGCTTCCAACAGCTACGGGAGCAGTACTTC. This translates into CASSFQQLREQYF. Combining the CDR3 with reference TRBV7-2 and TRBJ2-7 gives the whole variable domain GAGVSQSPSNKVTEKGKDVELRCDPISGHTALYWYRQSLGQGLEFLIYFQGNSAPDKSGLPSDRFSAERTGGSVSTLTIQRTQQEDSAVYLCASSFQQLREQYFGPGTRLTVT.